These 9 T cell receptor beta chains were all obtained from the same sample, sequenced in a study of CD8 T cells in ankylosing spondylitis. No antigens are known for them. One entry per CDR3 protein, called by TCRdb with MiXCR from the 5' RACE reads. This repertoire shows around 130,000 distinct CDR3 sequences, 15% to 20% found once; its top ten account for 30% to 35%. Study-wide points: A motif of 7 to 9 highly homologous TCR beta variants was seen as apparently characteristic of ankylosing spondylitis blood.

The sample taken for sequencing was blood, either unsorted or a sorted T cell fraction (not recorded which). The receptors come from a male donor with ankylosing spondylitis.

This clonotype was observed a few times. This sequence joins TRBV4-1 and TRBJ2-7; 11 bases line up with TRBD1. The junction had 21 bases not matched to a gene; V was cut back by 2 bases and J by 3 bases. Germline V CDR1 and CDR2: MGHRA, YSYEKL. This CDR3 comprises 21 residues. The CDR3 spells CASSQSHATGTGGLEVYEQYF. The CDR3 DNA follows: TGCGCCAGCAGCCAAAGTCACGCGACCGGGACAGGGGGTTTAGAGGTCTACGAGCAGTACTTC.

This clonotype was seen a handful of times. The rearrangement links TRBV7-8 to TRBJ2-3, with D possibly TRBD1 on 6 matching bases. The germline V and J ends were trimmed by 7 bases and 6 bases, with 11 bases remaining between them. The CDR3 length is 12 residues. Germline CDR1 is SGHVS and CDR2 is FQNEAQ. The CDR3 region is CASTGTIDTQYF. The CDR3 DNA reads as TGTGCCAGCACCGGGACAATTGATACGCAGTATTTT.

This clonotype was found a few times. The chain links TRBV12-1 to TRBJ2-7; the table calls TRBD2, which could not be checked here. TRBV12-1 is reported as a pseudogene. The length of the CDR3 is 17 residues. CDR3: CASSLPKAGGNSYEQYF. In nucleotides, the CDR3 is TGTGCCAGCAGCTTACCCAAAGCGGGAGGTAACTCCTACGAGCAGTACTTC.

V is TRBV9 and J is TRBJ2-5; D ambiguous. Looked up from germline, CDR1 is SGDLS and CDR2 is YYNGEE. Trimming removed 2 bases from V and 7 bases from J, with 15 bases in between. The CDR3 is made up of 14 amino acids. The CDR3 reads CASSVGDPGGTQYF. The CDR3 DNA reads as TGTGCCAGCAGCGTCGGAGACCCGGGTGGGACCCAGTACTTC.

This clonotype appeared many times. The V gene is TRBV28, the J gene TRBJ2-2, with D unresolved. Germline-derived CDR1 and CDR2 are MDHEN and SYDVKM. This CDR3 region has 13 residues. With 10 bases removed from V and 2 bases from J, the gap between germline ends came to 11 bases. CDR3 sequence (DNA): TGTGCCACCGGACCCCTTAACACCGGGGAGCTGTTTTTT. Encoded protein: CATGPLNTGELFF.

In its sample, this clonotype was seen a few times. The rearrangement uses TRBV6-1 and TRBJ1-5; D unresolved. CDR3 length equals 15 residues. Germline CDR1 reads MNHNS; CDR2 reads SASEGT. V lost 4 bases to trimming and J lost 3 bases, with 13 bases between them. The CDR3 bases are TGTGCCAGCAGTGCGCTATTAGGCGCCAATCAGCCCCAGCATTTT. Its translation is CASSALLGANQPQHF.

This clonotype has just a few counts. The V gene is TRBV2, the J gene TRBJ2-7; 8 bases line up with TRBD1. This CDR3 has 14 amino acids. Per the germline V gene, CDR1 is SNHLY and CDR2 is FYNNEI. The trim removed 7 bases at V and 4 bases at J, leaving 9 bases unmatched. CDR3 sequence: CASKDDRGGYEQYF. In DNA, the CDR3 is TGTGCCAGCAAAGACGACAGGGGCGGGTACGAGCAGTACTTC.

The gene calls are TRBV12-5 and TRBJ2-1; unclear D gene. Germline V gene data show CDR1 as LGHNT and CDR2 as FRNRAP. The CDR3 has 15 residues. Trimming shortened V by 0 bases and J by 6 bases, and 12 bases separated the two germline ends. The CDR3 nucleotides are TGTGCTAGTGGTTTGGTACCCGTAGGCAGCAATGAGCAGTTCTTC. This codes for CASGLVPVGSNEQFF.

This clonotype was counted only a few times. The chain uses TRBV7-9 and TRBJ2-7; either TRBD1 or TRBD2 may fit D (5 bases each). Germline V gene lookup returns CDR1 SEHNR and CDR2 FQNEAQ (reference sequence). V was clipped by 5 bases and J by 5 bases, with 19 bases between them. The CDR3 consists of 15 residues. This chain's CDR3 is CASSPRGPHFHEQYF. CDR3 in DNA: TGTGCCAGCAGCCCAAGGGGACCCCATTTCCACGAGCAGTACTTC.